The rows below give T cell receptor beta chains drawn from one sample of a study of blood T cell repertoires in COVID-19. TCRdb keeps only in-frame clones here, not all; method: immunoSEQ multiplex PCR. This table has around 260,000 clones, around nine tenths appearing once. The sequenced material came from peripheral blood. These receptors were collected from a woman aged 60-70 years with COVID-19, enrolled during active disease. Each CDR3 is given without its conserved first and last residue.

v_gene: TRBV5-4; j_gene: TRBJ2-3; CDR3aa: ASRVGPTDTQY
v_gene: TRBV5-1; j_gene: TRBJ1-2; CDR3aa: ASSPETGENYGYT
v_gene: TRBV24-1; j_gene: TRBJ1-2; CDR3aa: ATSDSGSVYGYT
v_gene: TRBV27; j_gene: TRBJ2-7; CDR3aa: ASSLSSAVNSYEQY
v_gene: TRBV5-1; j_gene: TRBJ1-1; CDR3aa: ASSLVRGSEAF
v_gene: TRBV11-2; j_gene: TRBJ2-7; CDR3aa: ASSSDLLGAYEQY
v_gene: TRBV4-2; j_gene: TRBJ2-1; CDR3aa: ASSQEQGAGDEQF
v_gene: TRBV4-2; j_gene: TRBJ2-5; CDR3aa: ASSQGSGGRALGETQY
v_gene: TRBV11-1; j_gene: TRBJ2-7; CDR3aa: ASSFKGGTYEQY
v_gene: TRBV18; j_gene: TRBJ1-5; CDR3aa: ASSEGTGYSNQPQH
v_gene: TRBV18; j_gene: TRBJ1-2; CDR3aa: ASSPLDRADYGYT
v_gene: TRBV5-1; j_gene: TRBJ2-3; CDR3aa: ASSALPSGNTDTQY
v_gene: TRBV30; j_gene: TRBJ2-4; CDR3aa: AWRGDGNIQY
v_gene: TRBV28; j_gene: TRBJ1-5; CDR3aa: ASSRRTATNNQPQH
v_gene: TRBV7-3; j_gene: TRBJ2-7; CDR3aa: ASSLTGGTARHEQY
v_gene: TRBV28; j_gene: TRBJ2-7; CDR3aa: ASSSRASGALYEQY
v_gene: TRBV27; j_gene: TRBJ2-1; CDR3aa: ASRISGTSYNEQF
v_gene: TRBV4-2; j_gene: TRBJ1-3; CDR3aa: ASSQDGQGNYRPSGNTIY
v_gene: TRBV6-5; j_gene: TRBJ1-5; CDR3aa: ASSLRTGPNQPQH
v_gene: TRBV6-5; j_gene: TRBJ2-7; CDR3aa: ASTRGRDYEQY
v_gene: TRBV12-3/TRBV12-4; j_gene: TRBJ1-1; CDR3aa: ASRGGRAF
v_gene: TRBV5-1; j_gene: TRBJ2-2; CDR3aa: ASSLASGENTGELF
v_gene: TRBV7-2; j_gene: TRBJ2-3; CDR3aa: ASSLAVGGPGTDTQY
v_gene: TRBV9; j_gene: TRBJ2-7; CDR3aa: ASSASSGGAYEQY
v_gene: TRBV6-4; j_gene: TRBJ2-1; CDR3aa: ASGPTSGRRYNEQF
v_gene: TRBV6-5; j_gene: TRBJ2-1; CDR3aa: ASSYDRPPYNEQF
v_gene: TRBV2; j_gene: TRBJ2-5; CDR3aa: ASGRGARETQY
v_gene: TRBV7-8; j_gene: TRBJ1-4; CDR3aa: ASSRTRQGGNEKLF
v_gene: TRBV27; j_gene: TRBJ1-6; CDR3aa: ASYRQGDNSPLH
v_gene: TRBV30; j_gene: TRBJ1-2; CDR3aa: LAGLPLVGYT
v_gene: TRBV3-1/TRBV3-2; j_gene: TRBJ1-2; CDR3aa: ASSPQQGRSYGYT
v_gene: TRBV5-5; j_gene: TRBJ1-2; CDR3aa: ASSRDSYGYT
v_gene: TRBV28; j_gene: TRBJ1-3; CDR3aa: ASSYRQGEFRNTIY
v_gene: TRBV9; j_gene: TRBJ2-1; CDR3aa: ASSVGGAGGLIDEQF
v_gene: TRBV12-2; j_gene: TRBJ2-1; CDR3aa: ASRRREQF
v_gene: TRBV5-4; j_gene: TRBJ2-5; CDR3aa: ASSLGQQETQY
v_gene: TRBV24-1; j_gene: TRBJ2-1; CDR3aa: ATSDPSGRVNEQF
v_gene: TRBV27; j_gene: TRBJ2-1; CDR3aa: ASKTTSEYNEQF
v_gene: TRBV28; j_gene: TRBJ2-4; CDR3aa: ASETGTKKNIQY
v_gene: TRBV11-3; j_gene: TRBJ1-1; CDR3aa: ASSLTRGNTEAF
v_gene: TRBV7-2; j_gene: TRBJ1-1; CDR3aa: ASSGGTGRWNTEAF